The 2 T cell receptor beta chains given below trace back to one sample, sequenced in a study of OX40 agonist ivuxolimab in advanced cancers. Generated by immunoSEQ multiplex PCR, the TCRdb table keeps only in-frame clones and is missing some. The sample holds approximately 40,000 clones, less than 85% seen once. The specimen comprised CD4+ or CD8+ T cells sorted from blood, sampled in a trial of the OX40 agonist ivuxolimab. The receptor set was obtained from an adult with an advanced solid tumor such as melanoma, head and neck, liver or kidney cancer.

Turning to this clone: The germline gene is not matched at one end of the junction; a read error may be the cause. The rearrangement uses TRBV7-7 and TRBJ2-5; tentatively, D is TRBD2 (5 bases). Gene TRBJ2-7 matches the end of the DNA better, so the J call may be wrong. CDR1 is SSHAT, CDR2 FNYEAQ, per germline (reference sequence). This CDR3 spans 13 amino acids. The CDR3 protein is CASSAVLAHEQYF. The DNA of the CDR3 is TGTGCTAGCAGCGCTGTGCTAGCACACGAGCAGTACTTC.

The V call is TRBV9, the J call TRBJ1-2; D gene unclear. V lost 0 bases to trimming and J lost 4 bases, with 13 bases between them. Germline lookup yields CDR1 SGDLS and CDR2 YYNGEE. The CDR3 is made up of 15 amino acids. The CDR3 spells CASSVAPEAFYGYTF. As DNA, the CDR3 is TGTGCCAGCAGCGTAGCCCCGGAGGCATTCTATGGCTACACCTTC. Full variable domain (outside the CDR3, taken from reference TRBV9 and TRBJ1-2): DSGVTQTPKHLITATGQRVTLRCSPRSGDLSVYWYQQSLDQGLQFLIQYYNGEERAKGNILERFSAQQFPDLHSELNLSSLELGDSALYFCASSVAPEAFYGYTFGSGTRLTVV.